This is a list of T cell receptor beta chains from one sample in a study of blood T cell repertoires in COVID-19. The assay was immunoSEQ multiplex PCR, and TCRdb's table has in-frame clones only and misses some. The repertoire holds about 85,000 clones, with approximately 90% as singletons. Material: peripheral blood. The receptors were gathered from a human donor with active COVID-19. The donor label of this sample is uncertain. The CDR3 runs from the conserved cysteine through the conserved F or W. Each record gives: D gene, V gene, clone size, J gene, CDR3 DNA, CDR3 protein. A D gene is named only where the DNA matches it firmly. Clone size is given for some rows only: seen once, a few or many times, or a class if the clone is expanded.

.	TRBV12-5	.	TRBJ2-7	TGTGCTAGTGGTTCTTCCGGCTACGAGCAGTACTTC	CASGSSGYEQYF
TRBD2	TRBV6-6	.	TRBJ2-1	TGTGCCAGCAGTCAGGCACGGGGAGCGGGGGGGCTTATGTACAATGAGCAGTTCTTC	CASSQARGAGGLMYNEQFF
.	TRBV10-2	.	TRBJ2-1	TGCGCCAGCAGACAGGGAAGGAATGAGCAGTTCTTC	CASRQGRNEQFF
.	TRBV6-5	.	TRBJ1-6	TGTGCCACTCAGGGAAATTCACCCCTCCACTTT	CATQGNSPLHF
.	TRBV24-1	.	TRBJ2-2	TGTGCCACCAGTGATTCCCCGGGACAAGGGGGACCCGGGGAGCTGTTTTTT	CATSDSPGQGGPGELFF
TRBD2	TRBV4-2	.	TRBJ2-3	TGTGCCAGCAGCCAAGAAAGTCTAGCGGGGTCCACAGATACGCAGTATTTT	CASSQESLAGSTDTQYF
TRBD1	TRBV5-6	.	TRBJ2-5	TGTGCCAGCAGTGTGACGGACAGGTTCCAAGAGACCCAGTACTTC	CASSVTDRFQETQYF
.	TRBV5-1	once	TRBJ1-6	TGCGCCAGCAGCTTGGTGGGCGTAAGGAATTCACCCCTCCACTTT	CASSLVGVRNSPLHF
.	TRBV7-3	.	TRBJ1-2	TGTGCCAGCAGCTTAAAGAGGGAGGGAAACTATGGCTACACCTTC	CASSLKREGNYGYTF
.	TRBV7-3	few	TRBJ2-6	TGTGCCAGCAGCAACAGGGCCTCTGGGGCCAACGTCCTGACTTTC	CASSNRASGANVLTF
TRBD2	TRBV11-1	.	TRBJ2-1	TGTGCCAGCAGCTTAGAAGGGGAGGGGCAGTTCTTC	CASSLEGEGQFF
.	TRBV6-2/TRBV6-3	.	TRBJ2-5	TGTGCCAGCAGTTACCCGGACACGGAGGGGACCCAGTACTTC	CASSYPDTEGTQYF
.	TRBV6-6	.	TRBJ1-4	TGTGCCAGCAGTTATGTAGAGCTTAATGAAAAACTGTTTTTT	CASSYVELNEKLFF
TRBD1	TRBV2	.	TRBJ2-5	TGTGCCAGTCTCGGATGGGACAGGGGTGGGACCCAGTACTTC	CASLGWDRGGTQYF
.	TRBV19	.	TRBJ2-3	TGTGCCAGTAGTATCGGCAGGTACACAGATACGCAGTATTTT	CASSIGRYTDTQYF
.	TRBV5-4	once	TRBJ2-1	TGTGCCAGCAGCTCTGGGGCGGGACTGGAGTCCTACAATGAGCAGTTCTTC	CASSSGAGLESYNEQFF
.	TRBV23-1	.	TRBJ2-7	TGCGCCAGCAGTCATCTGGGCCCACCAAGCTCCTACGAGCAGTACTTC	CASSHLGPPSSYEQYF
.	TRBV2	once	TRBJ2-7	TGTGCCAGCACACTTACCTACGAGCAGTACTTC	CASTLTYEQYF
TRBD1	TRBV5-1	.	TRBJ2-1	TGCGCCAGCAGCTTGGCCTCGGGTAGGGGGCTCGGTGAGCAGTTCTTC	CASSLASGRGLGEQFF
.	TRBV7-5	.	TRBJ2-7	TGTGCCAGAAGCTTAGTGGCGTCAGATGGCCGCGGAGGGGTTTCCTACGAGCAGTACTTC	CARSLVASDGRGGVSYEQYF
TRBD1	TRBV6-2/TRBV6-3	.	TRBJ2-3	TGTGCCAGCAGTTCAGGACAGGGTAGCACAGATACGCAGTATTTT	CASSSGQGSTDTQYF
TRBD1	TRBV2	.	TRBJ1-1	TGTGCCAGCAGTGAGGGACAGGGAAGGGGGAACACTGAAGCTTTCTTT	CASSEGQGRGNTEAFF
.	TRBV7-6	.	TRBJ2-7	TGTGCCAGCAGCTCCTCCGGGATAGCTGACGCCTACGCGAAGCAGTACTTC	CASSSSGIADAYAKQYF
TRBD2	TRBV2	.	TRBJ2-2	TGTGCCAGCAGTGAGGGACTAGCGGGGGGGCCTGACACCGGGGAGCTGTTTTTT	CASSEGLAGGPDTGELFF
.	TRBV7-9	.	TRBJ1-1	TGTGCCAGCAGCTTGGTGACAGGACACACTGAAGCTTTCTTT	CASSLVTGHTEAFF
.	TRBV11-2	.	TRBJ2-7	TGTGCCAGCAGTCCAATACCAGATGACGAGCAGTACTTC	CASSPIPDDEQYF
.	TRBV24-1	.	TRBJ2-3	TGTGCCACCAGTGACTCCACAGATACGCAGTATTTT	CATSDSTDTQYF
.	TRBV2	.	TRBJ1-4	TGTGCCAGCAGGGACTTCACGACTAATGAAAAACTGTTTTTT	CASRDFTTNEKLFF
TRBD1	TRBV4-2	.	TRBJ1-2	TGTGCCAGCAGCCAAGACCCAGGGGGGTATGGCTACACCTTC	CASSQDPGGYGYTF
.	TRBV9	.	TRBJ1-2	TGTGCCAGCAGCGTAGGGAGAGCTAACTATGGCTACACCTTC	CASSVGRANYGYTF
.	TRBV13	.	TRBJ2-3	TGTGCCAGCAGCTTAGGCCGAGGGTTCACAGATACGCAGTATTTT	CASSLGRGFTDTQYF